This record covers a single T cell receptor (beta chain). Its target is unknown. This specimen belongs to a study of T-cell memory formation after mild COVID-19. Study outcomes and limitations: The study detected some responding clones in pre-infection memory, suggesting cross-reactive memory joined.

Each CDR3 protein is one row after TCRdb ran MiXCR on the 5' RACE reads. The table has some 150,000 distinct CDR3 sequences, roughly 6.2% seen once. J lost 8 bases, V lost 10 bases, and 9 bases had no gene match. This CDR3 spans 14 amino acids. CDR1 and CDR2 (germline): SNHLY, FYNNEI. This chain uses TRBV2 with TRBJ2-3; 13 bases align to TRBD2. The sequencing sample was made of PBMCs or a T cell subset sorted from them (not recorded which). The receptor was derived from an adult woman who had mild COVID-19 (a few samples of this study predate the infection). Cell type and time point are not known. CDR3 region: CATSGLAGKGTQYF. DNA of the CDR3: TGTGCCACTTCGGGACTAGCGGGAAAGGGTACGCAGTATTTT. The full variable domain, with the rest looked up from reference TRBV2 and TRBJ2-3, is EPEVTQTPSHQVTQMGQEVILRCVPISNHLYFYWYRQILGQKVEFLVSFYNNEISEKSEIFDDQFSVERPDGSNFTLKIRSTKLEDSAMYFCATSGLAGKGTQYFGPGTRLTVL.